This T cell receptor (beta chain) was obtained from a study of blood T cells in healthy people across ages. A note on this clonotype: The antigen remains unidentified. The junction differs from germline at one of its ends, possibly a read error.

Together with a sample-barcoded 5' primer, a J-beta primer mix was included in a second PCR lasting roughly 6 to 12 cycles. TCRdb called the 5' RACE reads again in MiXCR, with one record for every CDR3 protein. Of around 1,500,000 distinct CDR3 sequences detected, roughly 30% appear once; the ten largest clones hold about 7.7%. Researchers isolated at least 7 million PBMCs per sample. Study findings and constraints: More naive CD4+ cells and higher diversity were found in long-lived than in aged donors.

Source material: blood. The receptor was isolated from a woman aged 25 to 39 in good health.

CDR3 coding DNA: TGTGCCTGCAGTTATAGGGCTAGCGGGAGTGGTGAGCAGTTCTTC. Translated, it gives CACSYRASGSGEQFF. This chain connects TRBV6-5 to TRBJ2-1; 10 bases are a match to TRBD2. The length of the CDR3 is 15 residues. Germline V gene data show CDR1 as MNHEY and CDR2 as SVGAGI.